This TCR beta chain was sequenced in a study of T cell repertoires in cytomegalovirus infection. For the study at large: Used in the study were CMV epitopes, some recently identified and HLA-C-restricted, others well-studied and HLA-B-restricted. Matching HLA type, along with CMV infection, was indicated by public TCR beta signatures.

This clonotype was seen a handful of times. Its matching antigen is unknown. Broader study findings: Summed public TCR beta family frequency identified CMV carriers bearing the relevant HLA. The ex vivo response was dominated by HLA-C-restricted CMV-specific TCR beta clonotypes.

Germline lookup yields CDR1 SEHNR and CDR2 FQNEAQ (reference sequence). Trimming shortened V by 0 bases and J by 4 bases, and 10 bases separated the two germline ends. The length of the CDR3 is 15 residues. TCRdb reanalysed the reads using MiXCR and keeps one entry per CDR3 protein. The sample lists approximately 990,000 distinct CDR3 sequences; around 31% were seen once. Material: cultured CD8+ T cells from PBMCs, obtained from culture after CMV antigen stimulation. The sequence came from a human donor in good health (CMV status not recorded). Some clones in this sample may be carry-over from other donors' samples. The rearrangement links TRBV7-9 to TRBJ1-5; a weak D match, TRBD1 (5 bases). The CDR3: CASSLAGTVNQPQHF. The CDR3 DNA sequence: TGTGCCAGCAGCTTAGCCGGGACGGTGAATCAGCCCCAGCATTTT.